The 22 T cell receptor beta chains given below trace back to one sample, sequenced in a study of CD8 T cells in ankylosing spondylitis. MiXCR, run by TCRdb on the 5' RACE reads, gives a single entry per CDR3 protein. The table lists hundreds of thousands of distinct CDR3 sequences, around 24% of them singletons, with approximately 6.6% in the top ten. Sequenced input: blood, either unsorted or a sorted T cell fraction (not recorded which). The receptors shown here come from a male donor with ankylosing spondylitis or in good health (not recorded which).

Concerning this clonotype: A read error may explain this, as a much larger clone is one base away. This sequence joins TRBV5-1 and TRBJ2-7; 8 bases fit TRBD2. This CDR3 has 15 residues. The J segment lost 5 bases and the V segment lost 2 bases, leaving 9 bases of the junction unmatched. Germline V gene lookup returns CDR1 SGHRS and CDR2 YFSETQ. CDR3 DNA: TGCGCCAGCAGCTTCATGGAACTAGCGGACCACGAGCAGTACTTC. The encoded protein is CASSFMELADHEQYF.

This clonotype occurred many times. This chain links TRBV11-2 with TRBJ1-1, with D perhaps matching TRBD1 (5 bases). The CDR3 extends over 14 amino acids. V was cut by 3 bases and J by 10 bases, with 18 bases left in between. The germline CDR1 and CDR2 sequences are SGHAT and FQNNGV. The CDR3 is CASSFEQGMIVAFF. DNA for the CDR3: TGTGCCAGCAGCTTTGAGCAGGGAATGATCGTAGCTTTCTTT.

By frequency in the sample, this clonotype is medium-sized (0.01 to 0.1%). The CDR3 spells CASSSRTSGRADGKTQYF. The CDR3 DNA is TGTGCCAGCAGCTCCCGGACTAGCGGGAGGGCCGATGGAAAGACCCAGTACTTC. The V call is TRBV11-2, the J call TRBJ2-5; 15 positions agree with TRBD2. J was trimmed by 6 bases and V by 4 bases; bases with no gene match: 12. CDR3 length: 18 residues. The germline gives CDR1 SGHAT, CDR2 FQNNGV.

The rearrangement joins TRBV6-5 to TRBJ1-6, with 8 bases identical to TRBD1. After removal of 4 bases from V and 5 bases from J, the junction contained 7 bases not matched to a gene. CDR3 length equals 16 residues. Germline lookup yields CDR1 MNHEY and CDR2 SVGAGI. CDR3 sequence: CASSLGQARNNSPLHF. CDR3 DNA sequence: TGTGCCAGCAGTTTGGGACAGGCTAGAAATAATTCACCCCTCCACTTT.

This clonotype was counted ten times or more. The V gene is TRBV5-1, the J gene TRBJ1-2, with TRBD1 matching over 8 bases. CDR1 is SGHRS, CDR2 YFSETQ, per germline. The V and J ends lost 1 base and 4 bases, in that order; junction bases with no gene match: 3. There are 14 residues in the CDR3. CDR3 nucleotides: TGCGCCAGCAGCTTGCAGGGGGCCGCCTATGGCTACACCTTC. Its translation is CASSLQGAAYGYTF.

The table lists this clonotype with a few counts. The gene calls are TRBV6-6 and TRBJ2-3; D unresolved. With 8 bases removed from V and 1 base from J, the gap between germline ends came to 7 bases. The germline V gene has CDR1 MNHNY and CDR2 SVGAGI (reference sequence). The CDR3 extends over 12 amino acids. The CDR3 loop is CASGQGTDTQYF. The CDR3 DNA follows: TGTGCCAGCGGTCAAGGCACAGATACGCAGTATTTT.

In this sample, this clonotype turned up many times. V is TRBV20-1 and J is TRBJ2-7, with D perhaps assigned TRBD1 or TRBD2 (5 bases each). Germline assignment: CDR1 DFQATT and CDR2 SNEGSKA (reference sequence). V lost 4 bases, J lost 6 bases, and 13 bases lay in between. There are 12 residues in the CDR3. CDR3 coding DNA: TGCAGTGCTAATAGTGGGGGTCCCGAGCAGTACTTC. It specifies CSANSGGPEQYF.

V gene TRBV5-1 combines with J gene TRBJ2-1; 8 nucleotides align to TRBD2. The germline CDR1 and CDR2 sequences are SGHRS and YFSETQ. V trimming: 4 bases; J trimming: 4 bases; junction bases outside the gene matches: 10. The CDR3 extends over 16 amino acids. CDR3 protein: CASSPPLSGVYNEQFF. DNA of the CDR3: TGCGCCAGCAGCCCTCCACTTAGCGGGGTTTACAATGAGCAGTTCTTC.

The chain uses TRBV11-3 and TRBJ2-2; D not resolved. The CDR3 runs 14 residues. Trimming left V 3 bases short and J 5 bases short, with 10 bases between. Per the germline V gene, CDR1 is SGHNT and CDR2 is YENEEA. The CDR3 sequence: CASSLIPRTGELFF. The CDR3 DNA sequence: TGTGCCAGCAGCTTGATCCCCAGGACCGGGGAGCTGTTTTTT.

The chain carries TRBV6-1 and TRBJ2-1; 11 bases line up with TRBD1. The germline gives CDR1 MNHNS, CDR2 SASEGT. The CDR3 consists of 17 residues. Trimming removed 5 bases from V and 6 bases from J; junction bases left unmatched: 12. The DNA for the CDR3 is TGTGCCAGCAGTCCCTCCTTTGGGACAGGGGGTGTCAATGAGCAGTTCTTC. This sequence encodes CASSPSFGTGGVNEQFF.

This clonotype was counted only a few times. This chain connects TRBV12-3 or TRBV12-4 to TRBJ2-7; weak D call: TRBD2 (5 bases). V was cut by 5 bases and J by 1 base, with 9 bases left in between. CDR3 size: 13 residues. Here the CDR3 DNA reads TGTGCCAGCAGTCCCTCGGGATCCTACGAGCAGTACTTC. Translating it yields CASSPSGSYEQYF.

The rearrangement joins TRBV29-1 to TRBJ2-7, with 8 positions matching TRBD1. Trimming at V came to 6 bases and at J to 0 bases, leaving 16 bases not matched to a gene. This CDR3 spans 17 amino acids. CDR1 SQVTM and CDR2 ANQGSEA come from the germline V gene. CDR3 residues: CSVGLGGQEGYSYEQYF. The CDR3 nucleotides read TGCAGCGTAGGTCTCGGGGGACAGGAAGGTTACTCCTACGAGCAGTACTTC.

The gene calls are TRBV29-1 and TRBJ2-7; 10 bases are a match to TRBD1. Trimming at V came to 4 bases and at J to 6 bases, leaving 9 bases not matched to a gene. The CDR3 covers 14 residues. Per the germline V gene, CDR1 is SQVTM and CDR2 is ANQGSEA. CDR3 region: CSVGRGTGAREQYF. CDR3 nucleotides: TGCAGCGTTGGACGCGGGACAGGGGCTCGCGAGCAGTACTTC.

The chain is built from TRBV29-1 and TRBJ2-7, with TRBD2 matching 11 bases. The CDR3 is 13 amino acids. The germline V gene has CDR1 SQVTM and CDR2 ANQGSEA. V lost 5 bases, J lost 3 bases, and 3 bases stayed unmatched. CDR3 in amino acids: CSVSSGRLYEQYF. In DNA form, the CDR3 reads TGCAGCGTTTCTAGCGGGAGGCTCTACGAGCAGTACTTC.

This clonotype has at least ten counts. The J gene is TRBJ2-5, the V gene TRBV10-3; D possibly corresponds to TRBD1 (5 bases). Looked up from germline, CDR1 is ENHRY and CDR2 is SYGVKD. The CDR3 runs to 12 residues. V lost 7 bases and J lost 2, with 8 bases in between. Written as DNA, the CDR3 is TGTGCCATCAAACAGGATCAAGAGACCCAGTACTTC. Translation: CAIKQDQETQYF.

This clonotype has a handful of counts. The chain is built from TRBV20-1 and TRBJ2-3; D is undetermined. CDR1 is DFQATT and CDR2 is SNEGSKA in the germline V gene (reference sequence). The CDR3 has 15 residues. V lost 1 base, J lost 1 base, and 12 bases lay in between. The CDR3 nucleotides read TGCAGTGCTAGAGGACACAGAGGCGGCACAGATACGCAGTATTTT. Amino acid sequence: CSARGHRGGTDTQYF.

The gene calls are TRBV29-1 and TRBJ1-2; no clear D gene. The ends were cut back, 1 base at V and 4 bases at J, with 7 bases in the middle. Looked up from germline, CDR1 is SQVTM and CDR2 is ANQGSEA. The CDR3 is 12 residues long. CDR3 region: CSVEGQLYGYTF. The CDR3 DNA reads TGCAGCGTTGAAGGGCAGCTCTATGGCTACACCTTC. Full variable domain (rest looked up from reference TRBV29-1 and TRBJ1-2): SAVISQKPSRDICQRGTSLTIQCQVDSQVTMMFWYRQQPGQSLTLIATANQGSEATYESGFVIDKFPISRPNLTFSTLTVSNMSPEDSSIYLCSVEGQLYGYTFGSGTRLTVV.

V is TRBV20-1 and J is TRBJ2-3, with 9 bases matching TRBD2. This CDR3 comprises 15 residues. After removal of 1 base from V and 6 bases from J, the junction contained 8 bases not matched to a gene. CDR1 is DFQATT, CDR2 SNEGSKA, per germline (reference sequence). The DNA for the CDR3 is TGCAGTGCTAGAGCCCCTAGCGGGATAGGGGATACGCAGTATTTT. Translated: CSARAPSGIGDTQYF.

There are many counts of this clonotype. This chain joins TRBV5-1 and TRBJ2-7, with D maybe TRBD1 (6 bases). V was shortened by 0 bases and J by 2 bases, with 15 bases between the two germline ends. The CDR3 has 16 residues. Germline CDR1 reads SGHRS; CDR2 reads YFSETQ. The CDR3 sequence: CASSLGTVPGPYEQYF. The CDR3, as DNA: TGCGCCAGCAGCTTGGGGACAGTACCTGGTCCCTACGAGCAGTACTTC. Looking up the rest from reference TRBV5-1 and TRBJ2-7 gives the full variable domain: KAGVTQTPRYLIKTRGQQVTLSCSPISGHRSVSWYQQTPGQGLQFLFEYFSETQRNKGNFPGRFSGRQFSNSRSEMNVSTLELGDSALYLCASSLGTVPGPYEQYFGPGTRLTVT.

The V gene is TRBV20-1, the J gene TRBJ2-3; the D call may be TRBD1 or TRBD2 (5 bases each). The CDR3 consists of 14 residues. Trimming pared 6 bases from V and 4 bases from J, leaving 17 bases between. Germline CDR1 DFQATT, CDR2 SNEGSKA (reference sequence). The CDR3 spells CSAPPGWGADTQYF. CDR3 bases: TGCAGTGCCCCTCCGGGGTGGGGCGCAGATACGCAGTATTTT.

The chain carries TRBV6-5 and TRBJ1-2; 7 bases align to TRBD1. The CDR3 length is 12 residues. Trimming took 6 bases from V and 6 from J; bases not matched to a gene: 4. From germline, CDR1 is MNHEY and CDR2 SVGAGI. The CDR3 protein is CASREDRDGYTF. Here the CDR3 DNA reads TGTGCCAGCAGGGAAGACAGGGATGGCTACACCTTC.

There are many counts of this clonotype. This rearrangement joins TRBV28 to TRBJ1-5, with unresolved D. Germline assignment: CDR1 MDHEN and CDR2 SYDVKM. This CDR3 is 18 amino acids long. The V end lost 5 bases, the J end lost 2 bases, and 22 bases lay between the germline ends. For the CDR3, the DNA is TGTGCCAGCAGTCCTTCGGATTTTGAGGGTCAGGGCAATCAGCCCCAGCATTTT. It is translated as CASSPSDFEGQGNQPQHF.